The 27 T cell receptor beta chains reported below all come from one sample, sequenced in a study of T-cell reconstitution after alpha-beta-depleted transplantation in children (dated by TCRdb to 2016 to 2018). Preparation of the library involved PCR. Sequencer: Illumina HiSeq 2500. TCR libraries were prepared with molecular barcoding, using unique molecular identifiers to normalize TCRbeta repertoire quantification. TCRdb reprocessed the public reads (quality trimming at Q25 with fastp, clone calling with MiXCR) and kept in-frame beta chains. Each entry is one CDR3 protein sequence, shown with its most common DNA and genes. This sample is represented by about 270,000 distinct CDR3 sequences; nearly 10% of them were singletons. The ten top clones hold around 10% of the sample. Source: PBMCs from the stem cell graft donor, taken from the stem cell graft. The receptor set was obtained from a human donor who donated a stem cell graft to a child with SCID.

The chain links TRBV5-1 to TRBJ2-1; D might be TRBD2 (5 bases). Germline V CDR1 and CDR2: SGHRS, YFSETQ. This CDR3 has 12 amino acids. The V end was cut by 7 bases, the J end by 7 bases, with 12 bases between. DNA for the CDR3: TGCGCCAGCGGGGAGCGAGGAAATGAGCAGTTCTTC. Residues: CASGERGNEQFF. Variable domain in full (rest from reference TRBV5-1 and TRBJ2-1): KAGVTQTPRYLIKTRGQQVTLSCSPISGHRSVSWYQQTPGQGLQFLFEYFSETQRNKGNFPGRFSGRQFSNSRSEMNVSTLELGDSALYLCASGERGNEQFFGPGTRLTVL.

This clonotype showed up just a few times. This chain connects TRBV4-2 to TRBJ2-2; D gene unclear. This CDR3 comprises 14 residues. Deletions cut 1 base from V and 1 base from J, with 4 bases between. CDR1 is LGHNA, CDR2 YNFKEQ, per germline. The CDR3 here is CASSQGRNTGELFF. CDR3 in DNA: TGTGCCAGCAGCCAAGGGAGGAACACCGGGGAGCTGTTTTTT.

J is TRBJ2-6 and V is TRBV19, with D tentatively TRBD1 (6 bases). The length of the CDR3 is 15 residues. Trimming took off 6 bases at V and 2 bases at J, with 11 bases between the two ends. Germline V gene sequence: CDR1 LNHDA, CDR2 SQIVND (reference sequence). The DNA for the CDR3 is TGTGCCAGTAGCGGTGACAGGACTGGGGCCAACGTCCTGACTTTC. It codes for CASSGDRTGANVLTF.

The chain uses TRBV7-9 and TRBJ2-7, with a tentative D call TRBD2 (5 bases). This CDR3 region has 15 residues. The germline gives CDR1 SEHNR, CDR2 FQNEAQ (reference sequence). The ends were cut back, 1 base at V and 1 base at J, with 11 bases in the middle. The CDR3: CASSLEVGVSYEQYF. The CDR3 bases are TGTGCCAGCAGCTTAGAAGTCGGGGTGTCCTACGAGCAGTACTTC. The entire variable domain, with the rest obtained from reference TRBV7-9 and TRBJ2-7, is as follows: DTGVSQNPRHKITKRGQNVTFRCDPISEHNRLYWYRQTLGQGPEFLTYFQNEAQLEKSRLLSDRFSAERPKGSFSTLEIQRTEQGDSAMYLCASSLEVGVSYEQYFGPGTRLTVT.

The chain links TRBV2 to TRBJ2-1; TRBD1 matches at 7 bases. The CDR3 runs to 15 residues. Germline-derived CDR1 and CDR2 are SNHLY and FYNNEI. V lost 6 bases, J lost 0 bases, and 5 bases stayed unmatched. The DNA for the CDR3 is TGTGCCAGCAGCGCAGGGGGTAACTCCTACAATGAGCAGTTCTTC. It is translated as CASSAGGNSYNEQFF.

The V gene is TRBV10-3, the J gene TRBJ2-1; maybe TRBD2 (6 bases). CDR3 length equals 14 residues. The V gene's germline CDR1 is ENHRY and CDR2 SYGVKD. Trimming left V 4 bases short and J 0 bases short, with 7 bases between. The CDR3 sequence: CAISAGGSYNEQFF. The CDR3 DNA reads TGTGCCATCAGTGCCGGGGGCTCCTACAATGAGCAGTTCTTC.

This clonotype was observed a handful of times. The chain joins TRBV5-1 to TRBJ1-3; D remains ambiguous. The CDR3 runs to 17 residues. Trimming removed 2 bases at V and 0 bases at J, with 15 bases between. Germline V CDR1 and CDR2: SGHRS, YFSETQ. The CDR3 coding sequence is TGCGCCAGCAGCTTAGCTGCTGACGGCAGCTCTGGAAACACCATATATTTT. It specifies CASSLAADGSSGNTIYF. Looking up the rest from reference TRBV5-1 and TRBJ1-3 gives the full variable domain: KAGVTQTPRYLIKTRGQQVTLSCSPISGHRSVSWYQQTPGQGLQFLFEYFSETQRNKGNFPGRFSGRQFSNSRSEMNVSTLELGDSALYLCASSLAADGSSGNTIYFGEGSWLTVV.

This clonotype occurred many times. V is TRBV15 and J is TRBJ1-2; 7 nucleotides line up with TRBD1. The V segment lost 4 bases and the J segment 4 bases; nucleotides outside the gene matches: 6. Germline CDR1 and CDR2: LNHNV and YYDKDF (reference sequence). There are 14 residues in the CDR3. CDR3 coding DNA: TGTGCCACCAGCACCTCCGGGACAGCCTATGGCTACACCTTC. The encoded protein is CATSTSGTAYGYTF.

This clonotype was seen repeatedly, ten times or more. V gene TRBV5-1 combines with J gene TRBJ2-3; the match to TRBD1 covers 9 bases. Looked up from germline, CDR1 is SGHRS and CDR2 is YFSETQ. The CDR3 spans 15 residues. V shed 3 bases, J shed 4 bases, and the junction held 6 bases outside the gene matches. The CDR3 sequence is CASSSGQGPPDTQYF. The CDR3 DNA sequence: TGCGCCAGCAGCTCCGGACAGGGGCCGCCAGATACGCAGTATTTT.

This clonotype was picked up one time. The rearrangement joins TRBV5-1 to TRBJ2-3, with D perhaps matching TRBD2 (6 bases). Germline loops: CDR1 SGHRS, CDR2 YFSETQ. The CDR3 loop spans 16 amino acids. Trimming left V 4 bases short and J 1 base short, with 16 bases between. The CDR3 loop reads CASSVGASAGTDTQYF. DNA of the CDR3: TGCGCCAGCAGCGTCGGGGCTAGCGCCGGCACAGATACGCAGTATTTT.

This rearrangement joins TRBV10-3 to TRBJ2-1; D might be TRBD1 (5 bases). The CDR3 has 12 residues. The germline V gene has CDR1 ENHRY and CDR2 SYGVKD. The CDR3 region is CTTGRTYNEQFF. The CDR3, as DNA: TGTACCACAGGACGGACCTACAATGAGCAGTTCTTC.

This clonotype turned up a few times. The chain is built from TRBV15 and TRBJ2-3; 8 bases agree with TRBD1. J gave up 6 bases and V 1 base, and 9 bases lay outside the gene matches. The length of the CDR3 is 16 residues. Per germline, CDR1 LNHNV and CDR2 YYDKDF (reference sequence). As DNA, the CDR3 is TGTGCCACCAGCAGAGGAGCCGGACAGGGTGCCGATACGCAGTATTTT. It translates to CATSRGAGQGADTQYF. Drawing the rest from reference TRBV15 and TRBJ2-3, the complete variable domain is DAMVIQNPRYQVTQFGKPVTLSCSQTLNHNVMYWYQQKSSQAPKLLFHYYDKDFNNEADTPDNFQSRRPNTSFCFLDIRSPGLGDTAMYLCATSRGAGQGADTQYFGPGTRLTVL.

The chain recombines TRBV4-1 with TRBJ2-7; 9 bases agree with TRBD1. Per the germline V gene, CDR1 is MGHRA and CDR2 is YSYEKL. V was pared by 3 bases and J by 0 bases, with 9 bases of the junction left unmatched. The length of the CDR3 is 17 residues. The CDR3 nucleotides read TGCGCCAGCAGCCACCCCGGACAGGGGTCGAGCTCCTACGAGCAGTACTTC. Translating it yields CASSHPGQGSSSYEQYF.

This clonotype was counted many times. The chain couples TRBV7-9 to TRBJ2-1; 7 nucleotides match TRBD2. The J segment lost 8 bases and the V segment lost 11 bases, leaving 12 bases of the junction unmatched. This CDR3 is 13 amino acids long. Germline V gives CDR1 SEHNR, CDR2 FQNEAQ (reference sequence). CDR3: CAFRGRGGDEQFF. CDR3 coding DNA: TGTGCCTTCAGAGGCCGGGGAGGGGATGAGCAGTTCTTC.

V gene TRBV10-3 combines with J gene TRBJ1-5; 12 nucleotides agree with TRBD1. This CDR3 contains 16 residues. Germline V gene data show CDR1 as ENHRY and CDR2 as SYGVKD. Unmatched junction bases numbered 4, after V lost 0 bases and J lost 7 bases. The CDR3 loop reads CAISESGTGGGQPQHF. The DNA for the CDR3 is TGTGCCATCAGTGAGTCAGGGACAGGGGGCGGACAGCCCCAGCATTTT.

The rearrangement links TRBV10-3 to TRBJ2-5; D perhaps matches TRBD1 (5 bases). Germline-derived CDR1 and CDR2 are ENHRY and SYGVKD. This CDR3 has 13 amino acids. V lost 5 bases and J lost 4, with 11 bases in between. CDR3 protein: CAISPGTGETQYF. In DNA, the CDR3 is TGTGCCATCAGTCCTGGTACAGGAGAGACCCAGTACTTC.

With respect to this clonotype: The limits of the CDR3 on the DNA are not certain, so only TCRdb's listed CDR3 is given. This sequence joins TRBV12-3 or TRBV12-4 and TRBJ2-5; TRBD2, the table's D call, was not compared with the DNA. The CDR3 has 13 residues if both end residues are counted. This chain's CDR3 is CASSFGAGRDQYF.

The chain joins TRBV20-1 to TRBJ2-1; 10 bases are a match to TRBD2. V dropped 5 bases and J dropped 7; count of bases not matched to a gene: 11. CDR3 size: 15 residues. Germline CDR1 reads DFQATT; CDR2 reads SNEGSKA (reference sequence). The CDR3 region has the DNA TGCAGTGCTCCCCAGCGGGGGGGGCTTGGGAATGAGCAGTTCTTC. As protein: CSAPQRGGLGNEQFF.

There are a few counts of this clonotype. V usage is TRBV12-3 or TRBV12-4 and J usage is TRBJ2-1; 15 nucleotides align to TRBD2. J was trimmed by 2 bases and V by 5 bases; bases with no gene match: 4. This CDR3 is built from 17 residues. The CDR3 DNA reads TGTGCCAGCAGTCCCCGGACTAGCGGGGGGGCCTACAATGAGCAGTTCTTC. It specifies CASSPRTSGGAYNEQFF.

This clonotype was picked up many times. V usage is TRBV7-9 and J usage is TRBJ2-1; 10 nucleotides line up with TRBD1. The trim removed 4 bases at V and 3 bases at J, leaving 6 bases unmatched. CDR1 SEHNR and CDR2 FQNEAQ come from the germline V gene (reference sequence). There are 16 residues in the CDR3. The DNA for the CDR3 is TGTGCCAGCAGCTCCACGCGGGACAGGGGCTACAATGAGCAGTTCTTC. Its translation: CASSSTRDRGYNEQFF.

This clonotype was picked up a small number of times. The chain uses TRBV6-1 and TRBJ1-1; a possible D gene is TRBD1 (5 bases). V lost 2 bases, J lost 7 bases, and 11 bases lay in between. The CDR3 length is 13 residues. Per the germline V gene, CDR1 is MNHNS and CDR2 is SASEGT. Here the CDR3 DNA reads TGTGCCAGCAGTGAAACCCCGGGGGATGAAGCTTTCTTT. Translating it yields CASSETPGDEAFF.

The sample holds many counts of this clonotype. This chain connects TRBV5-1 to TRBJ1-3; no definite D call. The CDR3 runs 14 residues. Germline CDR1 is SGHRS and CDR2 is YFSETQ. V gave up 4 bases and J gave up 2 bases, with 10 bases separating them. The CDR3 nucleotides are TGCGCCAGCAGCCAGAGCGGGCCTGGAAACACCATATATTTT. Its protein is CASSQSGPGNTIYF.

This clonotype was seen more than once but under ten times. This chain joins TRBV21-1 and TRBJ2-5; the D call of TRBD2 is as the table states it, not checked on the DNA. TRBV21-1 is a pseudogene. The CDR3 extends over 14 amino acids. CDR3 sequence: CAATSGADQETQYF. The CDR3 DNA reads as TGTGCCGCCACTAGCGGGGCTGACCAAGAGACCCAGTACTTC.

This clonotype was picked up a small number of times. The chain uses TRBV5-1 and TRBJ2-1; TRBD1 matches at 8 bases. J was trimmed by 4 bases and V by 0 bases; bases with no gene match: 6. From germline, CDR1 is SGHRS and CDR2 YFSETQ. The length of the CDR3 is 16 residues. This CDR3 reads CASSLVGTGIYNEQFF. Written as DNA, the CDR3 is TGCGCCAGCAGCTTGGTCGGGACAGGCATATACAATGAGCAGTTCTTC.

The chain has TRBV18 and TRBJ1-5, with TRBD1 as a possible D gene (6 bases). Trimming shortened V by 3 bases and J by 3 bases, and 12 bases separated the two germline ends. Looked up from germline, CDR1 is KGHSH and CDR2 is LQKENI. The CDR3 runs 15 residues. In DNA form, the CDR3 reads TGTGCCAGCTCACCGGGCAGGGGATACAATCAGCCCCAGCATTTT. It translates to CASSPGRGYNQPQHF.

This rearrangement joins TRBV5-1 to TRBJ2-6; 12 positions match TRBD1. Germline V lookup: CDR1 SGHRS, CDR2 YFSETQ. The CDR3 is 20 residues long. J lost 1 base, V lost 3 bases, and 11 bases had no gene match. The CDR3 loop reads CASSSDAPGQGASGANVLTF. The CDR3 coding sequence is TGCGCCAGCAGCTCTGACGCACCGGGACAGGGGGCTTCTGGGGCCAACGTCCTGACTTTC. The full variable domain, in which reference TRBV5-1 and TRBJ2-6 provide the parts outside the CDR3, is KAGVTQTPRYLIKTRGQQVTLSCSPISGHRSVSWYQQTPGQGLQFLFEYFSETQRNKGNFPGRFSGRQFSNSRSEMNVSTLELGDSALYLCASSSDAPGQGASGANVLTFGAGSRLTVL.

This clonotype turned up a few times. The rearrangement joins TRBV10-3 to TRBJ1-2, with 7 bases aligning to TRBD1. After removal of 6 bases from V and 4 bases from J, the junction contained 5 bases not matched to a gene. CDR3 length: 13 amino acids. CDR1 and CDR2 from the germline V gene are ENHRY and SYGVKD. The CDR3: CAISQQGSYGYTF. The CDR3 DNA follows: TGTGCCATCAGCCAACAGGGGTCCTATGGCTACACCTTC.